This T cell receptor (beta chain) was documented in a study of blood T cell repertoires in COVID-19. Turning to the study itself: Acute and convalescent COVID-19 specimens originated in the United States, Italy and Spain. PBMCs, B-cell-depleted T cells, or T cells were the source of the cDNA or gDNA that made up the material.

This clone was detected once. In the study's own analysis: Estimation of nucleated cell counts relied on the amplification of reference gene primers. Method: immunoSEQ multiplex PCR; TCRdb's copy keeps in-frame clones and lacks some. The V and J calls and clone size come from that table; D and trimming were worked out from the DNA. This table holds 28,000 or so clones, almost 90% found once. This CDR3 is built from 15 residues. Germline CDR1 reads MNHEY; CDR2 reads SMNVEV (reference sequence). J was trimmed by 2 bases and V by 6 bases; bases with no gene match: 9. The gene calls are TRBV27 and TRBJ1-2; 7 bases agree with TRBD1. The clonotype was recovered from a human donor in a cohort sampled during active COVID-19. Source material: peripheral blood. This CDR3 is CASRDRQGLNYGYTF. The CDR3 DNA is TGTGCCAGCAGGGATCGACAGGGCCTAAACTATGGCTACACCTTC.